This entry lists 23 T cell receptor beta chains sequenced from one sample in a study of T cell repertoires in cytomegalovirus infection. These TCRs' antigens remain unknown. A single record per CDR3 protein comes from TCRdb applying MiXCR to the reads. The profile shows 150,000 or so distinct CDR3 sequences, about 20% of them singletons. This specimen was CD8+ T cells from cultured PBMCs, taken from culture after CMV antigen stimulation. The origin of the receptors is a human donor in good health (CMV status not recorded). Some clones in this sample may be carry-over from other donors' samples.

This clonotype has only a few counts. The rearrangement links TRBV7-9 to TRBJ1-3; weak D call: TRBD1 (5 bases). V was trimmed by 5 bases and J by 6 bases, leaving 17 bases between them. CDR3 length equals 15 residues. The germline CDR1 and CDR2 sequences are SEHNR and FQNEAQ (reference sequence). The CDR3 reads CASSPKGPEANTIYF. In nucleotides, the CDR3 is TGTGCCAGCAGCCCTAAGGGACCTGAAGCAAACACCATATATTTT.

The chain is built from TRBV7-9 and TRBJ2-5; 7 nucleotides align to TRBD1. V shed 5 bases, J shed 4 bases, and the junction held 10 bases outside the gene matches. Germline V lookup: CDR1 SEHNR, CDR2 FQNEAQ (reference sequence). The CDR3 covers 15 residues. CDR3: CASSTRDRDGETQYF. For the CDR3, the DNA is TGTGCCAGCAGCACACGGGACAGAGATGGAGAGACCCAGTACTTC.

The chain recombines TRBV5-6 with TRBJ2-7; D not certain. Trimming pared 3 bases from V and 1 base from J, leaving 11 bases between. CDR1 and CDR2 (germline): SGHDT, YYEEEE. The CDR3 runs to 14 residues. CDR3 region: CASSSHLLSYEQYF. The DNA for the CDR3 is TGTGCCAGCAGCTCCCACCTCTTATCCTACGAGCAGTACTTC.

This clonotype occurred many times. The CDR3 here is CASSLKTRLAGGLYNEQFF. CDR3 DNA: TGTGCCAGCAGCCTGAAGACCCGACTAGCGGGGGGTCTCTACAATGAGCAGTTCTTC. The chain uses TRBV7-2 and TRBJ2-1, with 13 bases fitting TRBD2. The CDR3 sequence is 19 residues long. J was trimmed by 3 bases and V by 5 bases; bases with no gene match: 13. CDR1 and CDR2 from the germline V gene are SGHTA and FQGNSA.

The chain is built from TRBV4-1 and TRBJ1-1, with D hard to call. The V gene's germline CDR1 is MGHRA and CDR2 YSYEKL. V dropped 0 bases and J dropped 4 bases, with 9 bases sitting between them. The CDR3 is made up of 14 amino acids. The CDR3 DNA sequence: TGCGCCAGCAGCCAAGAAGGGAAGAGCACTGAAGCTTTCTTT. Translating gives CASSQEGKSTEAFF.

This clonotype was picked up a small number of times. This rearrangement joins TRBV5-6 to TRBJ2-1; D is possibly TRBD1 (5 bases). CDR1 is SGHDT, CDR2 YYEEEE, per germline. V shed 2 bases and J shed 2 bases, with 11 bases lying between them. The CDR3 is 15 amino acids. The CDR3 nucleotides read TGTGCCAGCAGCTTCATAACAGGACCCTACAATGAGCAGTTCTTC. Translation: CASSFITGPYNEQFF.

This clonotype was detected a few times. V usage is TRBV5-5 and J usage is TRBJ2-3; a possible D gene is TRBD2 (6 bases). The CDR3 covers 13 residues. V lost 4 bases to trimming and J lost 5 bases, with 11 bases between them. Germline V lookup: CDR1 SGHKS, CDR2 YYEKEE (reference sequence). The CDR3 coding sequence is TGTGCCAGCAGCCGGAGGGATGGAGATACGCAGTATTTT. It translates to CASSRRDGDTQYF.

About this clonotype itself: The CDR3 does not close with the conserved phenylalanine or tryptophan, likely indicating a read error. J is TRBJ2-7 and V is TRBV7-4, with no clear D. V was pared by 0 bases and J by 2 bases, with 8 bases between. The CDR3 sequence is 14 residues long. Germline V gene data show CDR1 as SGHVT and CDR2 as SQSDAQ. The CDR3 loop is CASSLAAQPYEQYY. CDR3 sequence (DNA): TGTGCCAGCAGCTTAGCGGCACAGCCCTACGAGCAGTACTAC.

This clonotype has more than one count but fewer than ten. The chain combines TRBV7-9 with TRBJ2-5; 11 bases line up with TRBD1. Germline CDR1 reads SEHNR; CDR2 reads FQNEAQ (reference sequence). V lost 4 bases and J lost 0; bases outside the gene matches: 7. The CDR3 contains 17 residues. CDR3 sequence: CASSSSDRGLNQETQYF. In DNA, the CDR3 is TGTGCCAGCAGCTCCTCGGACAGGGGGCTCAACCAAGAGACCCAGTACTTC.

This clonotype was found a few times. The J gene is TRBJ1-6, the V gene TRBV7-2, with no clear D. There are 11 residues in the CDR3. V lost 5 bases, J lost 16 bases, and 12 bases lay in between. Per the germline V gene, CDR1 is SGHTA and CDR2 is FQGNSA. The CDR3 is CASSTYPRLHF. In nucleotides, the CDR3 is TGTGCCAGCAGCACTTACCCGCGTCTCCACTTT. The full variable domain, in which reference TRBV7-2 and TRBJ1-6 provide the parts outside the CDR3, is GAGVSQSPSNKVTEKGKDVELRCDPISGHTALYWYRQSLGQGLEFLIYFQGNSAPDKSGLPSDRFSAERTGGSVSTLTIQRTQQEDSAVYLCASSTYPRLHFGNGTRLTVT.

The V and J genes are TRBV7-8 and TRBJ1-5; TRBD1 matches 7 bases. Unmatched junction bases numbered 5, after V lost 0 bases and J lost 6 bases. The V gene's germline CDR1 is SGHVS and CDR2 FQNEAQ. The CDR3 is made up of 15 amino acids. CDR3 protein: CASSLAVTGRQPQHF. The CDR3 nucleotides are TGTGCCAGCAGCTTAGCGGTGACAGGGCGTCAGCCCCAGCATTTT.

The chain has TRBV12-3 or TRBV12-4 and TRBJ2-7; 10 nucleotides match TRBD1. The V segment lost 5 bases and the J segment 10 bases; nucleotides outside the gene matches: 5. This CDR3 spans 12 amino acids. CDR3 coding DNA: TGTGCCAGCAGTCCGACAGGGGGCGTTCAGTACTTC. Amino acids: CASSPTGGVQYF.

Of note for this clonotype: One end of the junction varies from germline; a read error may be responsible. V gene TRBV6-5 combines with J gene TRBJ2-3, with D possibly being TRBD2 (7 bases). Per germline, CDR1 MNHEY and CDR2 SVGAGI. This CDR3 is 11 amino acids long. CDR3 DNA: TGTGCCAGCAGTAGGGGGGGGGGGCTGGATTTT. It translates to CASSRGGGLDF.

The J gene is TRBJ2-7, the V gene TRBV5-6; TRBD2 aligns across 7 bases. Trimming removed 3 bases from V and 2 bases from J; junction bases left unmatched: 23. Germline lookup yields CDR1 SGHDT and CDR2 YYEEEE. The CDR3 consists of 20 residues. The CDR3 DNA sequence: TGTGCCAGCAGCTCCAGAGAGGGAGGGGCCGATGAGCGTTGGCCCTACGAGCAGTACTTC. It yields the protein CASSSREGGADERWPYEQYF.

The V call is TRBV3-1, the J call TRBJ1-5; TRBD1 is a possible D gene (6 bases). Trimming cost V 0 bases and J 5 bases, with 14 bases left between them. Looked up from germline, CDR1 is LGHDT and CDR2 is YNNKEL (reference sequence). This CDR3 is 16 amino acids long. The CDR3, as DNA: TGTGCCAGCAGCCAAGAGTTCACAGGGAGTTATCAGCCCCAGCATTTT. It translates to CASSQEFTGSYQPQHF.

The chain employs TRBV2 and TRBJ2-5; the D call may be TRBD1 or TRBD2 (5 bases each). Deletions cut 1 base from V and 1 base from J, with 7 bases between. The CDR3 is 14 amino acids. Germline CDR1 and CDR2: SNHLY and FYNNEI. Written as DNA, the CDR3 is TGTGCCAGCAGTGAAGAGGGGAGCCAAGAGACCCAGTACTTC. Translated, it gives CASSEEGSQETQYF.

The chain carries TRBV14 and TRBJ1-1; the match to TRBD1 covers 9 bases. CDR3 length: 13 residues. Germline assignment: CDR1 SGHDN and CDR2 FVKESK. The V segment lost 4 bases and the J segment 7 bases; nucleotides outside the gene matches: 4. The CDR3 region is CASSLRDRDEAFF. In nucleotides, the CDR3 is TGTGCCAGCAGCCTCCGGGACAGGGATGAAGCTTTCTTT.

The chain recombines TRBV12-3 or TRBV12-4 with TRBJ2-5, with TRBD2 matching over 8 bases. There are 14 residues in the CDR3. Trimming took 6 bases from V and 1 from J; bases not matched to a gene: 4. The CDR3 sequence is CASSVTSGQETQYF. The CDR3 coding sequence is TGTGCCAGCAGCGTAACTAGCGGCCAAGAGACCCAGTACTTC.

The V and J genes are TRBV12-3 or TRBV12-4 and TRBJ1-1; no clear D. This CDR3 is built from 14 residues. Trimming stripped 6 bases from V and 0 bases from J, with 11 bases between. The CDR3 DNA sequence: TGTGCCAGCAGGAAGGGCTTCATGAACACTGAAGCTTTCTTT. Its protein is CASRKGFMNTEAFF.

The V and J genes are TRBV7-9 and TRBJ1-4; 9 bases fit TRBD1. The V gene end was trimmed by 6 bases and the J gene end by 5 bases; junction bases not matched to a gene: 4. This CDR3 is 14 amino acids long. The germline gives CDR1 SEHNR, CDR2 FQNEAQ (reference sequence). The CDR3 reads CASRGTGINEKLFF. CDR3 DNA: TGTGCCAGCAGGGGGACAGGGATAAATGAAAAACTGTTTTTT. Together with reference TRBV7-9 and TRBJ1-4, the CDR3 gives the full variable domain: DTGVSQNPRHKITKRGQNVTFRCDPISEHNRLYWYRQTLGQGPEFLTYFQNEAQLEKSRLLSDRFSAERPKGSFSTLEIQRTEQGDSAMYLCASRGTGINEKLFFGSGTQLSVL.

This clonotype showed up just a few times. The chain is built from TRBV7-9 and TRBJ1-1, with D unresolved. Germline-derived CDR1 and CDR2 are SEHNR and FQNEAQ (reference sequence). The ends were cut back, 5 bases at V and 1 base at J, with 8 bases in the middle. The CDR3 is made up of 13 amino acids. The DNA of the CDR3 is TGTGCCAGCAGCCAACCAAAGAACACTGAAGCTTTCTTT. Amino acids: CASSQPKNTEAFF.

The chain has TRBV18 and TRBJ2-3, with 9 bases that match TRBD1. Per germline, CDR1 KGHSH and CDR2 LQKENI. The junction had 6 bases not matched to a gene; V was cut back by 3 bases and J by 2 bases. This CDR3 is 16 amino acids long. CDR3 coding DNA: TGTGCCAGCTCACCTTTTACAGGGGGCAACACAGATACGCAGTATTTT. It codes for CASSPFTGGNTDTQYF.

This clonotype appeared a few times. The V call is TRBV7-8, the J call TRBJ2-5; D call uncertain. Between the trimmed V and J ends, which lost 5 bases and 5 bases, there was a span of 21 bases. CDR3 length: 16 residues. CDR1 SGHVS and CDR2 FQNEAQ come from the germline V gene. CDR3 bases: TGTGCCAGCAGCCTTTACCGGGCCAGGTCAATGGAGACCCAGTACTTC. This translates into CASSLYRARSMETQYF.